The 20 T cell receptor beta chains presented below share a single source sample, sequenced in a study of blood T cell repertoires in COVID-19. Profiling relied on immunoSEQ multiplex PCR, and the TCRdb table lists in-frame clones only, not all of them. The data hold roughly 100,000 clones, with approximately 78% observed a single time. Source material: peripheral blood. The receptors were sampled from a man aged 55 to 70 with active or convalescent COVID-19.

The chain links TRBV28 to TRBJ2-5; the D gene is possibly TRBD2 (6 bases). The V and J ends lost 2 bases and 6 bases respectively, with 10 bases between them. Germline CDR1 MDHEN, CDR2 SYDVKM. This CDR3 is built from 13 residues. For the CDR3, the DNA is TGTGCCAGCAGTTTAGAGGAGGGGCAGACCCAGTACTTC. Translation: CASSLEEGQTQYF.

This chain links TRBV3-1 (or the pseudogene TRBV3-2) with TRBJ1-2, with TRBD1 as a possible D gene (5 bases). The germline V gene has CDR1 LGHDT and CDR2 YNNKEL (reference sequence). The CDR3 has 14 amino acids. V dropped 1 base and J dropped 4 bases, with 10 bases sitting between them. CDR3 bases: TGTGCCAGCAGCCAAGTAAGGGGAGGCTATGGCTACACCTTC. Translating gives CASSQVRGGYGYTF.

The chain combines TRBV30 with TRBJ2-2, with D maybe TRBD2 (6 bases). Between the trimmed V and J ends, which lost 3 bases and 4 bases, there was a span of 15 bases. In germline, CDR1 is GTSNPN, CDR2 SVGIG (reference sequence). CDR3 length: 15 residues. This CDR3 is CAWRNRGSSTGELFF. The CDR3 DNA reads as TGTGCCTGGAGAAATCGGGGGTCCTCCACCGGGGAGCTGTTTTTT.

In DNA form, the CDR3 reads TGTGCCAGCAGCTCGGCAGGACTAGGTATTTGGAATGAGCAGTTCTTC. Amino acid sequence: CASSSAGLGIWNEQFF. V gene TRBV11-2 combines with J gene TRBJ2-1, with 7 bases lining up with TRBD2. This CDR3 comprises 16 residues. The J segment lost 7 bases and the V segment lost 4 bases, leaving 13 bases of the junction unmatched. Germline loops: CDR1 SGHAT, CDR2 FQNNGV.

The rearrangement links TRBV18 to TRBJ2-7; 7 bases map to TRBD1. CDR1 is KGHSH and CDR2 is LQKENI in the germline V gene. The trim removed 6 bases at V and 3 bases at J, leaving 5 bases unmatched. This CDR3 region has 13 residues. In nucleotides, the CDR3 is TGTGCCAGCTCCCAGGGGGTAAACTACGAGCAGTACGTC. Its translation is CASSQGVNYEQYV.

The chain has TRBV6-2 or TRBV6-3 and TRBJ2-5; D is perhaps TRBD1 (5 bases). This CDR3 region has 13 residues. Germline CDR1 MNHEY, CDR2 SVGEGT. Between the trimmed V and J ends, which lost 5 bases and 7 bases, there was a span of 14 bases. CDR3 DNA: TGTGCCAGCAGTGACAGCGTTTTTGGGACCCAGTACTTC. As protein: CASSDSVFGTQYF.

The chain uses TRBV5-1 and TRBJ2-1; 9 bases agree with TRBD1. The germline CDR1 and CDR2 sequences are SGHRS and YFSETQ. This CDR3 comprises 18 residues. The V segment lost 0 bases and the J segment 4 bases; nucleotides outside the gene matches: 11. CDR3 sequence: CASSLDPWDRDKYNEQFF. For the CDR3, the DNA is TGCGCCAGCAGCTTGGACCCTTGGGACAGGGACAAATACAATGAGCAGTTCTTC.

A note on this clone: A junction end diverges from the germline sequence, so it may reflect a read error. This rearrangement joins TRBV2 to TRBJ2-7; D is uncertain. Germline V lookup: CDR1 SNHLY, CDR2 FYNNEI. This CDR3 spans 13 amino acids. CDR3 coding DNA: TGTGCCACCAGTCTGGGCGAGAACTACGAGCAGTACTTC. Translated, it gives CATSLGENYEQYF.

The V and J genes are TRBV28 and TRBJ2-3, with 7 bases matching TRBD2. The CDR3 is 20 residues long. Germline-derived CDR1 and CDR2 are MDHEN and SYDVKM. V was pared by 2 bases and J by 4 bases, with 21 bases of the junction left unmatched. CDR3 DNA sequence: TGTGCCAGCAGTTTACGTTTTGGGCTAGCGGCCCTGACGGTCCCAGATACGCAGTATTTT. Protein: CASSLRFGLAALTVPDTQYF.

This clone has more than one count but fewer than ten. CDR3 sequence reads: CASGNRGFTGELFF. DNA for the CDR3: TGTGCCAGCGGTAACAGGGGGTTCACCGGGGAGCTGTTTTTT. The V call is TRBV2, the J call TRBJ2-2; 8 bases match TRBD1. The V gene end was trimmed by 8 bases and the J gene end by 4 bases; junction bases not matched to a gene: 6. Germline-derived CDR1 and CDR2 are SNHLY and FYNNEI. This CDR3 has 14 amino acids.

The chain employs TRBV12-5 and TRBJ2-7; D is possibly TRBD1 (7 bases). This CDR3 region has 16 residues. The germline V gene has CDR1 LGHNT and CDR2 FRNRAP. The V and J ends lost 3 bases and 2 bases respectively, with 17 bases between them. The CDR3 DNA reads TGTGCTAGTGGTTTTAGCGGCGGGACAGAACCCTACGAGCAGTACGTC. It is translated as CASGFSGGTEPYEQYV.

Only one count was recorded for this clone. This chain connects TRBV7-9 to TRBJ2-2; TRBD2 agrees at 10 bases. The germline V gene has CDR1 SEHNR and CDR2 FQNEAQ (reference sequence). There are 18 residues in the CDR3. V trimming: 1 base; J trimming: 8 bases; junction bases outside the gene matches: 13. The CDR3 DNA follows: TGTGCCAGCAGCTTAGGGCGCTATAGCGGGAGGTCCGGAGGGGAGCTGTTTTTT. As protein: CASSLGRYSGRSGGELFF.

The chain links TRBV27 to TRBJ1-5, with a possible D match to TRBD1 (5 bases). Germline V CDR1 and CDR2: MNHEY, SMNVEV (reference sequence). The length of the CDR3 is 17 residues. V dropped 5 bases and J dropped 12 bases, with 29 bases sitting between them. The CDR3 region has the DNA TGTGCCAGCAGTCCGCGACAGTTTTACAATCATGGAAGGCACCAGCATTTT. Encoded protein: CASSPRQFYNHGRHQHF.

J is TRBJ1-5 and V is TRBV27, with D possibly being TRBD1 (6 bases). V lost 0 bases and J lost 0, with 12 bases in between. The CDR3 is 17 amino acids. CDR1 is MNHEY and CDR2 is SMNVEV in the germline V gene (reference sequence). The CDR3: CASSLSIRDNSNQPQHF. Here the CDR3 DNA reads TGTGCCAGCAGTTTATCGATAAGGGACAATAGCAATCAGCCCCAGCATTTT.

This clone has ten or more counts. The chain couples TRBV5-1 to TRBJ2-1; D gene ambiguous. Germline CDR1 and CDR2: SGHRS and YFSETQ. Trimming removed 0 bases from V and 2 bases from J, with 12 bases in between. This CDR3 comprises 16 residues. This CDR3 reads CASSLDATPPYNEQFF. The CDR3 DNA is TGCGCCAGCAGCTTGGACGCGACTCCGCCCTACAATGAGCAGTTCTTC. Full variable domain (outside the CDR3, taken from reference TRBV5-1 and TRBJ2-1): KAGVTQTPRYLIKTRGQQVTLSCSPISGHRSVSWYQQTPGQGLQFLFEYFSETQRNKGNFPGRFSGRQFSNSRSEMNVSTLELGDSALYLCASSLDATPPYNEQFFGPGTRLTVL.

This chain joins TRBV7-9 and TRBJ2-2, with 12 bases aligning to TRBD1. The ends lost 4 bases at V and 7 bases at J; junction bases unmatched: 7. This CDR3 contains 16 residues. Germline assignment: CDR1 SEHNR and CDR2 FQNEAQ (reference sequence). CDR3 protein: CASSSSGTGGGGELFF. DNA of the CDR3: TGTGCCAGCAGCTCTAGCGGGACAGGGGGCGGCGGGGAGCTGTTTTTT.

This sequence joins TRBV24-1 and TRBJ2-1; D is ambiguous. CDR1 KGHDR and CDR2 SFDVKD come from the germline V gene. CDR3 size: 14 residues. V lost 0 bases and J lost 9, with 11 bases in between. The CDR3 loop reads CATSDLVALSEQFF. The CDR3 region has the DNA TGTGCCACCAGTGATTTGGTAGCCCTGAGTGAGCAGTTCTTC.

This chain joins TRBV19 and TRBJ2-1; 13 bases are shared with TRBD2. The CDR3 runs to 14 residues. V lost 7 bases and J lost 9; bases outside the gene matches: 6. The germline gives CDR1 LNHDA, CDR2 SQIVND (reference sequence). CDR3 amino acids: CASMGLAGSGEQFF. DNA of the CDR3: TGTGCCAGTATGGGACTAGCGGGATCCGGTGAGCAGTTCTTC.

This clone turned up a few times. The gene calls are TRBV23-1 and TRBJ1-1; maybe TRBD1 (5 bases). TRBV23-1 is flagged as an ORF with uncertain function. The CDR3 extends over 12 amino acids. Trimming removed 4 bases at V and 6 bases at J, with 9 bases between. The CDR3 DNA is TGCGCCAGCAGTCGCAAGGGGCCTGAAGCTTTCTTT. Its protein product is CASSRKGPEAFF.

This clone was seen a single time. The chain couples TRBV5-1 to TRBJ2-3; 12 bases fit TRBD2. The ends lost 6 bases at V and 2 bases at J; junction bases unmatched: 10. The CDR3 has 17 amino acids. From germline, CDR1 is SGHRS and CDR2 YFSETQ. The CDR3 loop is CASTRATSGRPTDTQYF. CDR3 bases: TGCGCCAGCACCCGGGCGACTAGCGGGAGACCCACAGATACGCAGTATTTT.